This TCR beta chain was documented in a study of identifying expanded T cells in peripheral blood. Study-level results: Approximately 2-week clone count variance significantly increased as total template count grew. Over approximately two and four weeks, about 17 and 20 clones changed, versus 1.2 between replicates.

During the collection period, no donor immune events like infections were recorded. Data came from immunoSEQ multiplex PCR; TCRdb stores just in-frame clones and leaves some out. Here the sample spans tens of thousands of clones, roughly 90% being singletons. Per germline, CDR1 SNHLY and CDR2 FYNNEI. The CDR3 is made up of 14 amino acids. V lost 8 bases and J lost 0, with 10 bases in between. For this clone: The antigen is unknown.

This receptor was taken from a person aged 18 to 70 in good health. Sequenced: blood. This sequence joins TRBV2 and TRBJ1-4; D gene unclear. CDR3 in amino acids: CASAPTSTNEKLFF. The CDR3 bases are TGTGCCAGCGCCCCAACCTCAACTAATGAAAAACTGTTTTTT.